The entry that follows covers one T cell receptor beta chain sequence. The entry originates in a study of control samples from healthy donors and cancer patients. Germline assignment: CDR1 SGHTA and CDR2 FQGNSA. The V end was cut by 3 bases, the J end by 4 bases, with 9 bases between. The CDR3 sequence is 13 residues long. Clones were read by immunoSEQ multiplex PCR, and TCRdb kept only the in-frame ones, dropping some. The sample carries about 130,000 clones, 80% to 95% recorded once. The TCR originated in a man younger than 35 in good health. The chain links TRBV7-2 to TRBJ2-5; D uncertain. Material: blood. The CDR3 nucleotides are TGTGCCAGCAGCTTGCGACCCACAGAGACCCAGTACTTC. Translated: CASSLRPTETQYF.